Listed below are T cell receptor beta chains from one sample, sequenced in a study of regulatory T cells in long-lasting Graves disease. MiXCR was run by TCRdb on the multiplex PCR reads, yielding one entry per CDR3 protein. The data show 400,000 or so distinct CDR3 sequences, around 24% seen once. The starting material was peripheral blood mononuclear cells (PBMCs), obtained when the disease was refractory, from a patient treated with antithyroid drugs. These receptors came from a female donor with Graves disease. Each CDR3 is given without its conserved first and last residue.

v_call: TRBV11-2
cdr3_aa: ASSVPGLAGVVD

v_call: TRBV6-1
cdr3_aa: ASRGRAVSGNTIY

v_call: TRBV5-1
cdr3_aa: ASSLGVGSYEQY

v_call: TRBV11-2
cdr3_aa: ASSHTFGTARGETQY

v_call: TRBV28
cdr3_aa: ASHSQTVSPLH

v_call: TRBV6-2/TRBV6-3
cdr3_aa: ASTDTGIAEAF

v_call: TRBV19
cdr3_aa: ASRDSQGPQYETQY

v_call: TRBV20-1
cdr3_aa: SAIPVQLAGANEQF

v_call: TRBV7-8
cdr3_aa: ASSPVNLGNGNTIY

v_call: TRBV29-1
cdr3_aa: SGVNTEAF

v_call: TRBV13
cdr3_aa: ASSLTGCQPQH

v_call: TRBV27
cdr3_aa: ASSLFGTQRMGGYT

v_call: TRBV19
cdr3_aa: ASSTATGLLNTEAF

v_call: TRBV29-1
cdr3_aa: SVGTGAGAF

v_call: TRBV20-1
cdr3_aa: SARDRRNQPQH

v_call: TRBV27
cdr3_aa: ATSTNTDTGELF

v_call: TRBV5-1
cdr3_aa: ASSLLAGRNTEAF

v_call: TRBV7-9
cdr3_aa: ASSSRDRQETQY

v_call: TRBV6-2/TRBV6-3
cdr3_aa: ASSDEIGYEQY

v_call: TRBV7-6
cdr3_aa: ASSLEGDRGEKLF